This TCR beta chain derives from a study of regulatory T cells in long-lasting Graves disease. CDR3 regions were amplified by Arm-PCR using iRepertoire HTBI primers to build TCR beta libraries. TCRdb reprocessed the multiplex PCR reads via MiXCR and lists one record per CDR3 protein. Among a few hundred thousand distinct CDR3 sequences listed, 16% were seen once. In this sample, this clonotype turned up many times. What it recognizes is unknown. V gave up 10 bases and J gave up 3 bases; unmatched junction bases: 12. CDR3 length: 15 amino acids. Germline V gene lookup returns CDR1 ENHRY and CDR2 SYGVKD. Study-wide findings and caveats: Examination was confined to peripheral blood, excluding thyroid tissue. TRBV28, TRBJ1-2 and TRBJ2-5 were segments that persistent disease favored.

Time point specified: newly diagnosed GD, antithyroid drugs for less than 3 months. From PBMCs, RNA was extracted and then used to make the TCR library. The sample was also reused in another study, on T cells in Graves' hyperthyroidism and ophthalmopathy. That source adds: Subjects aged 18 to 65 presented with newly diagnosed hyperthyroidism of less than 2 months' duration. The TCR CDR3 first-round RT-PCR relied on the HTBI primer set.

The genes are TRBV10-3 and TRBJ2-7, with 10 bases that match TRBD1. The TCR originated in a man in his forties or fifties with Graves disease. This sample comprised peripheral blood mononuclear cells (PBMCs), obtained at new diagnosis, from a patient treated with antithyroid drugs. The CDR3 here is CASTPAGTGDYEQYF. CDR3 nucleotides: TGTGCCAGCACCCCCGCCGGGACAGGGGACTACGAGCAGTACTTC.